Listed below are T cell receptor beta chains from one sample, sequenced in a study of shared clonotypes between healthy human individuals. Assay used: immunoSEQ multiplex PCR; TCRdb lists only in-frame clones, some missing. The sample includes about 510,000 clones, around 79% of them seen just once. Material for sequencing was PBMCs. These receptors all come from a woman in her thirties or forties in good health. Some clones in this sample may be carry-over from other donors' samples. Both conserved end residues are part of each CDR3. D genes are given only for firm matches. Clone size is stated in some rows and not others, as once, few, many or a class when expanded.

-	TRBV20-1	-	TRBJ2-3	CSAARDTQYF	TGCAGTGCTGCTCGGGATACGCAGTATTTT
-	TRBV6-5	-	TRBJ1-1	CASSYSDTNTEAFF	TGTGCCAGCAGTTACTCCGACACGAACACTGAAGCTTTCTTT
-	TRBV7-3	-	TRBJ2-4	CASSPSGLGRIQYF	TGTGCCAGCAGCCCTTCCGGGTTAGGACGCATTCAGTACTTC
-	TRBV5-4	TRBD1	TRBJ2-5	CASSPGTDQETQYF	TGTGCCAGCAGCCCAGGGACAGACCAAGAGACCCAGTACTTC
-	TRBV29-1	-	TRBJ2-1	CSGQKGGLNNEQFF	TGCAGCGGTCAAAAGGGGGGGCTCAACAATGAGCAGTTCTTC
-	TRBV29-1	-	TRBJ2-3	CSVGSGGKDTQYF	TGCAGCGTTGGTTCAGGGGGGAAAGATACGCAGTATTTT
-	TRBV7-9	TRBD1	TRBJ2-7	CASSLGTGQAYEQYF	TGTGCCAGCAGCTTAGGGACAGGGCAAGCCTACGAGCAGTACTTC
-	TRBV4-3	-	TRBJ1-1	CASSLTTGRVAFF	TGCGCCAGCAGCCTTACCACCGGGAGGGTAGCTTTCTTT
-	TRBV27	-	TRBJ1-5	CASSLLGNNQPQHF	TGTGCCAGCAGTTTACTAGGCAACAATCAGCCCCAGCATTTT
-	TRBV6-6	-	TRBJ1-1	CASTRRGVTEAFF	TGTGCCAGCACCCGGAGGGGGGTTACTGAAGCTTTCTTT
once	TRBV7-9	TRBD1	TRBJ2-3	CASSPRAGGRTDTQYF	TGTGCCAGCAGCCCCCGGGCAGGGGGAAGGACAGATACGCAGTATTTT
-	TRBV18	-	TRBJ1-4	CASSPPVDSEKLFF	TGTGCCAGCTCACCCCCTGTGGACAGTGAAAAACTGTTTTTT
few	TRBV5-3	-	TRBJ2-7	CARSPGVDEQYF	TGTGCCAGAAGCCCGGGCGTTGACGAGCAGTACTTC
few	TRBV28	-	TRBJ1-1	CASTLGANTEAFF	TGTGCCAGCACCCTAGGTGCGAACACTGAAGCTTTCTTT
-	TRBV7-2	TRBD2	TRBJ2-1	CASRSTLAGDSEQFF	TGTGCCAGCAGATCTACCCTAGCGGGAGATAGTGAGCAGTTCTTC
many	TRBV28	TRBD2	TRBJ2-1	CASSYRTSGLFEQFF	TGTGCCAGCAGTTACAGGACTAGCGGGTTGTTTGAGCAGTTCTTC
-	TRBV5-1	-	TRBJ1-3	CASSLDRGPLSGNTIYF	TGCGCCAGCAGCTTGGATCGGGGCCCCCTCTCTGGAAACACCATATATTTT
-	TRBV5-1	TRBD2	TRBJ2-1	CASSWKSGSSYNEQFF	TGCGCCAGCAGCTGGAAGAGCGGGAGTTCCTACAATGAGCAGTTCTTC
-	TRBV14	TRBD2	TRBJ2-7	CASSQGLAGGYEQYF	TGTGCCAGCAGCCAAGGATTGGCGGGAGGGTACGAGCAGTACTTC
once	TRBV5-4	TRBD2	TRBJ2-7	CASSLGGRGNEQYF	TGTGCCAGCAGCTTAGGCGGGAGAGGCAACGAGCAGTACTTC
-	TRBV6-1	-	TRBJ2-7	CASSEMSATYEQYF	TGTGCCAGCAGTGAAATGTCAGCGACCTACGAGCAGTACTTC
-	TRBV11-2	TRBD1	TRBJ1-1	CASSLSGGRDTEAFF	TGTGCCAGCAGCTTATCAGGGGGGAGGGACACTGAAGCTTTCTTT
-	TRBV6-6	-	TRBJ2-5	CASSRGLQETQYF	TGTGCCAGCAGCCGCGGACTTCAAGAGACCCAGTACTTC
-	TRBV5-1	-	TRBJ2-3	CASSLEVGREDTQYF	TGCGCCAGCAGCTTGGAGGTGGGTAGGGAAGATACGCAGTATTTT
-	TRBV29-1	-	TRBJ1-2	CSVGADYGYTF	TGCAGCGTTGGCGCGGACTATGGCTACACCTTC
-	TRBV4-3	-	TRBJ2-7	CASSPRAGSYEQYF	TGCGCCAGCAGCCCCCGGGCAGGTTCCTACGAGCAGTACTTC
-	TRBV7-6	TRBD2	TRBJ2-1	CASSQTSGSSEQFF	TGTGCCAGCAGCCAGACTAGCGGGAGCAGTGAGCAGTTCTTC
-	TRBV9	-	TRBJ1-5	CASSETAYSNQPQHF	TGTGCCAGCAGCGAAACAGCATATAGCAATCAGCCCCAGCATTTT
few	TRBV18	-	TRBJ2-1	CASSPLDEQFF	TGTGCCAGCTCACCACTGGATGAGCAGTTCTTC
-	TRBV20-1	-	TRBJ2-1	CSARGHNEQFF	TGCAGTGCTAGGGGCCACAATGAGCAGTTCTTC
few	TRBV6-4	TRBD2	TRBJ2-3	CASSEGAGGADTQYF	TGTGCCAGCAGTGAAGGAGCGGGAGGGGCAGATACGCAGTATTTT
-	TRBV6-1	-	TRBJ1-2	CASSEALSVGGYGYTF	TGTGCCAGCAGTGAAGCCCTCTCAGTCGGTGGCTATGGCTACACCTTC
-	TRBV5-6	-	TRBJ1-6	CASSLRGPNSPLHF	TGTGCCAGCAGCCTCCGCGGCCCTAATTCACCCCTCCACTTT
once	TRBV5-1	-	TRBJ1-1	CASSLNRPSTEAFF	TGCGCCAGCAGCTTGAACAGGCCGAGTACTGAAGCTTTCTTT
-	TRBV18	TRBD1	TRBJ1-4	CASSPDRVEKLFF	TGTGCCAGCTCACCGGACAGGGTCGAAAAACTGTTTTTT
-	TRBV7-3	TRBD2	TRBJ2-3	CASSLRGTSGSTDTQYF	TGTGCCAGCAGCTTAAGGGGGACTAGCGGTAGCACAGATACGCAGTATTTT
-	TRBV11-2	-	TRBJ2-3	CASSSREPHTDTQYF	TGTGCCAGCAGCAGCCGGGAACCACACACAGATACGCAGTATTTT
-	TRBV19	TRBD2	TRBJ2-6	CASSPRLAGASGANVLTF	TGTGCCAGTAGTCCCAGACTAGCGGGAGCGTCAGGGGCCAACGTCCTGACTTTC
-	TRBV28	-	TRBJ2-3	CASSSHRVLTDTQYF	TGTGCCAGCAGTTCCCACAGGGTATTGACAGATACGCAGTATTTT
once	TRBV7-6	-	TRBJ2-7	CASSLGQRSEQYF	TGTGCCAGCAGCTTGGGGCAAAGGAGCGAGCAGTACTTC
-	TRBV10-1	-	TRBJ2-3	CASSESGTKTDTQYF	TGCGCCAGCAGTGAGTCCGGGACAAAGACAGATACGCAGTATTTT
-	TRBV9	-	TRBJ2-3	CASSAHRTTDTQYF	TGTGCCAGCAGCGCCCACAGGACCACAGATACGCAGTATTTT
-	TRBV19	TRBD1	TRBJ2-1	CASSIGTGTYNEQFF	TGTGCCAGTAGTATCGGGACAGGGACCTACAATGAGCAGTTCTTC
-	TRBV5-1	TRBD1	TRBJ2-2	CASGLGQGWNTGELFF	TGCGCCAGCGGCCTCGGACAGGGTTGGAACACCGGGGAGCTGTTTTTT
-	TRBV4-2	TRBD1	TRBJ2-2	CASSQVQGVVTGELFF	TGTGCCAGCAGCCAAGTACAGGGGGTAGTCACCGGGGAGCTGTTTTTT
-	TRBV7-2	-	TRBJ2-7	CASRTNGVHEQYF	TGTGCCAGCAGAACAAACGGAGTCCACGAGCAGTACTTC
-	TRBV29-1	-	TRBJ2-3	CSGESNTDTQYF	TGCAGCGGAGAATCAAACACAGATACGCAGTATTTT
-	TRBV5-1	-	TRBJ2-7	CASSPDSGSSYEQYF	TGCGCCAGCAGCCCAGATTCAGGGAGCTCCTACGAGCAGTACTTC
few	TRBV19	-	TRBJ2-7	CASSFLGKGEQYF	TGTGCCAGTAGTTTCCTGGGTAAGGGCGAGCAGTACTTC
-	TRBV2	-	TRBJ2-5	CASSGTTYQETQYF	TGTGCCAGCAGCGGGACAACGTACCAAGAGACCCAGTACTTC
-	TRBV18	-	TRBJ1-2	CASSPPGRYGYTF	TGTGCCAGCTCACCACCAGGACGGTATGGCTACACCTTC
-	TRBV5-4	TRBD2	TRBJ2-3	CASSLGEAGGTDTQYF	TGTGCCAGCAGCTTGGGGGAAGCGGGAGGGACAGATACGCAGTATTTT
-	TRBV6-5	-	TRBJ1-2	CASSYSGDSWGYTF	TGTGCCAGCAGTTACTCGGGGGATTCTTGGGGCTACACCTTC
-	TRBV14	-	TRBJ2-1	CASSQAGGIDNEQFF	TGTGCCAGCAGCCAAGCCGGAGGGATCGACAATGAGCAGTTCTTC
-	TRBV5-1	-	TRBJ2-7	CASRVGFQSSYEQYF	TGCGCCAGCAGGGTGGGGTTCCAATCCTCCTACGAGCAGTACTTC
few	TRBV28	TRBD1	TRBJ1-4	CASSTRQGLTEKLFF	TGTGCCAGCAGTACAAGACAGGGATTGACTGAAAAACTGTTTTTT
-	TRBV10-2	-	TRBJ1-4	CASSPRYGGLNEKLFF	TGCGCCAGCAGCCCTAGGTACGGGGGCCTTAATGAAAAACTGTTTTTT